This passage covers 18 T cell receptor beta chains from one sample sequenced in a study of cytomegalovirus exposure and HLA in healthy donors. 13 Jbeta primers and 60 Vbeta primers were used for the PCR. TCRdb's copy holds only in-frame clones and misses some; the assay was immunoSEQ multiplex PCR. This table has approximately 190,000 clones, around 70% appearing once. Source material: PBMCs. The origin of the receptors is a man aged 40-49 years in good health and CMV-seropositive.

The chain links TRBV25-1 to TRBJ2-5; no clear D gene. The tail of the sequence fits TRBJ2-7 better, so the J call may be wrong. Germline-derived CDR1 and CDR2 are MGHDK and SYGVNS. The CDR3 length is 11 residues. The CDR3 region is CASSSFYEQYF. CDR3 bases: TGTGCCAGCAGTTCATTCTACGAGCAGTACTTC.

This clone came up a few times. The chain carries TRBV10-2 and TRBJ1-5, with 10 bases identical to TRBD1. This CDR3 region has 14 residues. J gave up 1 base and V 6 bases, and 0 bases lay outside the gene matches. The germline CDR1 and CDR2 sequences are WSHSY and SAAADI. The DNA for the CDR3 is TGCGCCAGCAGGGGACAGGGGAGCAATCAGCCCCAGCATTTT. Translation: CASRGQGSNQPQHF.

The rearrangement uses TRBV7-9 and TRBJ1-1, with a possible D match to TRBD1 (6 bases). The CDR3 totals 16 residues. Germline V gene sequence: CDR1 SEHNR, CDR2 FQNEAQ (reference sequence). The V gene lost 3 bases and the J gene lost 0 bases, with 14 bases spanning the gap. CDR3 in DNA: TGTGCCAGCAGCTTCGGAACGGACAGCCTGAACACTGAAGCTTTCTTT. Protein: CASSFGTDSLNTEAFF.

This chain's CDR3 is CASSFPGTGGLSYEQYF. The CDR3 coding sequence is TGTGCCAGCAGCTTCCCCGGGACAGGGGGCCTCTCCTACGAGCAGTACTTC. J is TRBJ2-7 and V is TRBV13; 12 nucleotides align to TRBD1. This CDR3 comprises 17 residues. Germline loops: CDR1 PRHDT, CDR2 FYEKMQ (reference sequence). Losses at the gene ends were 3 bases for V and 0 bases for J; bases not matched to a gene: 6.

The chain links TRBV7-9 to TRBJ2-5, with 12 positions matching TRBD1. V shed 3 bases and J 5 bases; nucleotides not matched to a gene: 7. This CDR3 contains 16 residues. Germline CDR1 is SEHNR and CDR2 is FQNEAQ (reference sequence). The CDR3 sequence is CASSLGDRGRVETQYF. The CDR3 DNA sequence: TGTGCCAGCAGCTTGGGGGACAGGGGGCGCGTTGAGACCCAGTACTTC.

This chain connects TRBV19 to TRBJ1-2; D is undetermined. The germline V gene has CDR1 LNHDA and CDR2 SQIVND (reference sequence). V was trimmed by 3 bases and J by 1 base, leaving 6 bases between them. The CDR3 spans 13 residues. The CDR3 protein is CASSISNNYGYTF. CDR3 DNA sequence: TGTGCCAGTAGTATTAGCAATAACTATGGCTACACCTTC.

This chain joins TRBV7-8 and TRBJ2-5; D might be TRBD1 (5 bases). Judging by the DNA end, TRBJ2-7 fits better; the J call may be wrong. This CDR3 spans 12 amino acids. CDR1 SGHVS and CDR2 FQNEAQ come from the germline V gene. CDR3 region: CASSLGRVEQYF. Written as DNA, the CDR3 is TGTGCCAGCAGCTTAGGCAGGGTCGAGCAGTACTTC.

This chain connects TRBV4-1 to TRBJ2-2; D uncertain. V was cut by 4 bases and J by 1 base, with 7 bases left in between. Germline values: CDR1 MGHRA, CDR2 YSYEKL. This CDR3 is 14 amino acids long. The CDR3 nucleotides read TGCGCCAGCAGCCTTGGGCAGAACACCGGGGAGCTGTTTTTT. It specifies CASSLGQNTGELFF.

This clone was recorded only once. The V call is TRBV6-1, the J call TRBJ1-5, with 9 positions matching TRBD1. The ends lost 4 bases at V and 7 bases at J; junction bases unmatched: 8. The germline gives CDR1 MNHNS, CDR2 SASEGT. The CDR3 has 15 residues. CDR3: CASSVDRGSSQPQHF. CDR3 nucleotide sequence: TGTGCCAGCAGTGTAGACAGGGGGTCCTCCCAGCCCCAGCATTTT.

The chain carries TRBV7-3 and TRBJ2-3; the match to TRBD1 covers 9 bases. This CDR3 region has 15 residues. V was clipped by 5 bases and J by 3 bases; unmatched bases: 6. CDR1 and CDR2 from the germline V gene are SGHTA and FQGTGA. CDR3 in amino acids: CASSTKQGATDTQYF. CDR3 nucleotides: TGTGCCAGCAGCACCAAACAGGGGGCAACAGATACGCAGTATTTT. The complete variable domain, with remaining parts taken from reference TRBV7-3 and TRBJ2-3, reads GAGVSQTPSNKVTEKGKYVELRCDPISGHTALYWYRQSLGQGPEFLIYFQGTGAADDSGLPNDRFFAVRPEGSVSTLKIQRTERGDSAVYLCASSTKQGATDTQYFGPGTRLTVL.

V gene TRBV27 combines with J gene TRBJ2-7, with 8 bases lining up with TRBD1. The CDR3 runs to 14 residues. Germline assignment: CDR1 MNHEY and CDR2 SMNVEV (reference sequence). J was trimmed by 2 bases and V by 5 bases; bases with no gene match: 5. The CDR3 sequence: CASSDGTGTYEQYF. In nucleotides, the CDR3 is TGTGCCAGCAGTGACGGGACAGGCACCTACGAGCAGTACTTC.

Details on this clone: A single base is all that separates this from a far larger clone, so a read error is likely. The same CDR3 arises from other DNA sequences in this sample as well. V is TRBV6-5 and J is TRBJ2-1; TRBD1 is a possible D gene (5 bases). The CDR3 is made up of 15 amino acids. The V end lost 7 bases, the J end lost 6 bases, and 19 bases lay between the germline ends. Germline assignment: CDR1 MNHEY and CDR2 SVGAGI. CDR3 DNA: TGTGCCAGCAACCCGCCTGAAGGGGTTTCCAATGAGCAGTTCTTC. Amino acid sequence: CASNPPEGVSNEQFF.

The rearrangement uses TRBV7-9 and TRBJ1-1; 9 bases fit TRBD1. The CDR3 has 15 amino acids. Trimming cost V 5 bases and J 11 bases; bases outside gene matches: 15. The germline CDR1 and CDR2 sequences are SEHNR and FQNEAQ (reference sequence). CDR3 sequence reads: CASSLSGDRGGTAFF. The CDR3 DNA is TGTGCCAGCAGCCTCTCTGGAGACAGGGGGGGTACGGCTTTCTTT.

The chain is built from TRBV4-2 and TRBJ2-5; 7 nucleotides match TRBD2. This CDR3 is built from 16 residues. The germline V gene encodes CDR1 LGHNA and CDR2 YNFKEQ. Trimming removed 1 base from V and 1 base from J; junction bases left unmatched: 6. The CDR3 DNA sequence: TGTGCCAGCAGCCAAGGGGGACGGGGGGTCCAAGAGACCCAGTACTTC. Residues: CASSQGGRGVQETQYF.

The V and J genes are TRBV5-1 and TRBJ2-5, with 9 bases matching TRBD2. The germline V gene has CDR1 SGHRS and CDR2 YFSETQ. The V gene end was trimmed by 0 bases and the J gene end by 5 bases; junction bases not matched to a gene: 5. The CDR3 sequence is 15 residues long. Written as DNA, the CDR3 is TGCGCCAGCAGCTTGGCAGCGACTAGCGGTGAGACCCAGTACTTC. Its protein is CASSLAATSGETQYF. The variable domain in full, with the rest retrieved from reference TRBV5-1 and TRBJ2-5, is KAGVTQTPRYLIKTRGQQVTLSCSPISGHRSVSWYQQTPGQGLQFLFEYFSETQRNKGNFPGRFSGRQFSNSRSEMNVSTLELGDSALYLCASSLAATSGETQYFGPGTRLLVL.

V usage is TRBV19 and J usage is TRBJ1-2; D unclear. The CDR3 has 12 residues. Germline assignment: CDR1 LNHDA and CDR2 SQIVND (reference sequence). V dropped 2 bases and J dropped 2 bases, with 3 bases sitting between them. The CDR3 coding sequence is TGTGCCAGTAGTATATCAAACTATGGCTACACCTTC. Translation gives CASSISNYGYTF. The full variable domain, rest sourced from reference TRBV19 and TRBJ1-2, is DGGITQSPKYLFRKEGQNVTLSCEQNLNHDAMYWYRQDPGQGLRLIYYSQIVNDFQKGDIAEGYSVSREKKESFPLTVTSAQKNPTAFYLCASSISNYGYTFGSGTRLTVV.

Comment on this clone: The identical CDR3 is also encoded by other nucleotide sequences in the sample. The chain links TRBV2 to TRBJ2-2; 7 nucleotides line up with TRBD1. V gave up 6 bases and J gave up 4 bases; unmatched junction bases: 8. The CDR3 has 15 amino acids. Germline V lookup: CDR1 SNHLY, CDR2 FYNNEI. The CDR3: CASSGDRASTGELFF. DNA of the CDR3: TGTGCCAGCAGCGGAGACAGGGCTAGCACCGGGGAGCTGTTTTTT.

This chain joins TRBV5-1 and TRBJ1-1, with D possibly being TRBD1 (6 bases). This CDR3 is 18 amino acids long. Trimming cost V 0 bases and J 5 bases, with 23 bases left between them. CDR1 is SGHRS, CDR2 YFSETQ, per germline. The CDR3 nucleotides read TGCGCCAGCAGCTTGGCCAAGGACAGCCTTCGGGTTAGGACTGAAGCTTTCTTT. This gives the protein CASSLAKDSLRVRTEAFF.